This entry features one T cell receptor beta chain sequence. V was shortened by 5 bases and J by 0 bases, with 14 bases between the two germline ends. Germline assignment: CDR1 MDHEN and CDR2 SYDVKM. The CDR3 is 16 residues long. TCRdb's table, derived via immunoSEQ multiplex PCR, lists solely in-frame clones and lacks some. The data show approximately 6,800 clones, with 65% to 85% seen just once and 15% to 20% held by the top ten. Time point denoted: pre-treatment baseline. At 12 weeks after first infusion, RECIST 1.1 defined response for most patients. Patients with prior systemic cancer treatment, concomitant immunosuppressants, or other active malignancies were excluded. These data belong to a study of blood T cell dynamics during melanoma immunotherapy. Study-wide background: Metastatic melanoma patients received first-line pembrolizumab or nivolumab plus ipilimumab.

The chain links TRBV28 to TRBJ1-3; tentative D call: TRBD1 (6 bases). Sequences were derived from blood, sampled from a patient treated with checkpoint blockade. The clonotype comes from a human donor with melanoma. The CDR3 DNA reads as TGTGCCAGCAGTCCGGGACTGACAGGCTCTGGAAACACCATATATTTT. This gives the protein CASSPGLTGSGNTIYF.